This entry features one TCR beta chain sequence. The CDR3 sequence is 17 residues long. Germline CDR1 MNHNY, CDR2 SVGAGI (reference sequence). V shed 6 bases and J shed 9 bases, with 24 bases lying between them. The sample comes from a study of blood T cell repertoires in COVID-19. Whole-study context: The samples span acute and convalescent COVID-19 from the United States, Italy and Spain.

Assay: immunoSEQ multiplex PCR; the TCRdb copy retains only in-frame clones and omits some. The sample contains 120,000 to 150,000 clones, approximately 90% of which appear only once. Sequencing was carried out using peripheral blood. The J gene is TRBJ1-6, the V gene TRBV6-6, with a weak D call TRBD1 (5 bases). This receptor was taken from a woman aged 50 to 60 with active or convalescent COVID-19. In DNA, the CDR3 is TGTGCCAGCAGCCGACAGAAGCGACAATCGGGGGGTTCACCCCTCCACTTT. It specifies CASSRQKRQSGGSPLHF.